The 17 T cell receptor beta chains below all came from one sample that was sequenced in a study of blood T cell repertoires in COVID-19. TCRdb's table, derived via immunoSEQ multiplex PCR, lists solely in-frame clones and lacks some. The sample contains approximately 170,000 clones, approximately 83% of which appear only once. Material for sequencing was peripheral blood. The source is a human donor with acute or convalescent COVID-19. The donor label of this sample is uncertain.

The genes are TRBV20-1 and TRBJ1-1, with 8 positions matching TRBD1. CDR1 is DFQATT and CDR2 is SNEGSKA in the germline V gene (reference sequence). V trimming: 4 bases; J trimming: 0 bases; junction bases outside the gene matches: 4. CDR3 length equals 14 residues. The chain's CDR3 is CSANDRGLNTEAFF. CDR3 DNA: TGCAGTGCTAATGACAGGGGTTTGAACACTGAAGCTTTCTTT.

CDR3 DNA sequence: TGTGCCAGCAGCCTAGACAGGCTGAACACTGAAGCTTTCTTT. Amino acid sequence: CASSLDRLNTEAFF. The V and J genes are TRBV7-8 and TRBJ1-1; a weak D match, TRBD1 (6 bases). V was cut by 5 bases and J by 0 bases, with 10 bases left in between. This CDR3 contains 14 residues. Germline-derived CDR1 and CDR2 are SGHVS and FQNEAQ.

The gene calls are TRBV15 and TRBJ2-7; 7 bases line up with TRBD2. The germline gives CDR1 LNHNV, CDR2 YYDKDF (reference sequence). The CDR3 covers 16 residues. J was trimmed by 2 bases and V by 0 bases; bases with no gene match: 7. This CDR3 is CATSRERVGRPYEQYF. In DNA, the CDR3 is TGTGCCACCAGCAGAGAACGGGTCGGGAGGCCCTACGAGCAGTACTTC.

The genes are TRBV11-2 and TRBJ1-1, with D possibly being TRBD1 (6 bases). This CDR3 spans 15 amino acids. Trimming removed 1 base from V and 8 bases from J, with 17 bases in between. Germline CDR1 and CDR2: SGHAT and FQNNGV. The CDR3 reads CASSLGGRSGEEAFF. Here the CDR3 DNA reads TGTGCCAGCAGCTTAGGAGGGCGGTCAGGGGAAGAAGCTTTCTTT.

This chain connects TRBV3-1 (or the pseudogene TRBV3-2) to TRBJ2-1, with 13 bases lining up with TRBD2. This CDR3 contains 16 residues. Germline CDR1 and CDR2: LGHDT and YNNKEL (reference sequence). The V and J ends lost 3 bases and 6 bases, in that order; junction bases with no gene match: 5. The CDR3 region is CASSHLLAGGINEQFF. The CDR3 nucleotides read TGTGCCAGCAGCCATCTACTAGCGGGGGGGATCAATGAGCAGTTCTTC.

The V call is TRBV6-5, the J call TRBJ2-3; 13 nucleotides line up with TRBD2. The CDR3 consists of 16 residues. With 4 bases clipped from V and 3 bases from J, the junction kept 4 bases outside the gene matches. In germline, CDR1 is MNHEY, CDR2 SVGAGI. The CDR3 reads CASSSILAGGTDTQYF. The CDR3 DNA is TGTGCCAGCAGTTCCATACTAGCGGGGGGGACAGATACGCAGTATTTT.

The chain has TRBV7-3 and TRBJ2-6; 7 bases match TRBD1. The V segment lost 5 bases and the J segment 2 bases; nucleotides outside the gene matches: 6. This CDR3 has 16 residues. Germline CDR1 reads SGHTA; CDR2 reads FQGTGA. This CDR3 reads CASSTGVSTGANVLTF. DNA of the CDR3: TGTGCCAGCAGCACAGGGGTCTCGACTGGGGCCAACGTCCTGACTTTC.

CDR3 in amino acids: CASGTDRAGRYTF. The CDR3 nucleotides are TGTGCCAGCGGTACGGACAGGGCTGGACGCTACACCTTC. The chain couples TRBV5-6 to TRBJ1-2; 8 bases line up with TRBD1. CDR1 SGHDT and CDR2 YYEEEE come from the germline V gene. CDR3 length: 13 residues. V lost 7 bases and J lost 9; bases outside the gene matches: 11.

CDR3: CASSARLAGGETQYF. The DNA for the CDR3 is TGTGCCAGTAGTGCCCGACTAGCGGGGGGAGAGACCCAGTACTTC. This chain uses TRBV19 with TRBJ2-5; 13 bases are a match to TRBD2. Germline CDR1 and CDR2: LNHDA and SQIVND (reference sequence). The CDR3 runs 15 residues. The junction had 4 bases not matched to a gene; V was cut back by 5 bases and J by 4 bases.

This clone was found once. V and J are TRBV25-1 and TRBJ1-4; TRBD1 aligns across 7 bases. J lost 7 bases, V lost 11 bases, and 7 bases had no gene match. Germline V gives CDR1 MGHDK, CDR2 SYGVNS. The CDR3 extends over 12 amino acids. CDR3 amino acids: CASGGGSEKLFF. DNA for the CDR3: TGTGCCTCAGGAGGGGGCAGTGAAAAACTGTTTTTT. The full variable domain, in which reference TRBV25-1 and TRBJ1-4 provide the parts outside the CDR3, is EADIYQTPRYLVIGTGKKITLECSQTMGHDKMYWYQQDPGMELHLIHYSYGVNSTEKGDLSSESTVSRIRTEHFPLTLESARPSHTSQYLCASGGGSEKLFFGSGTQLSVL.

This sequence joins TRBV3-1 (or the pseudogene TRBV3-2) and TRBJ1-2, with 7 positions matching TRBD1. V lost 3 bases and J lost 2; bases outside the gene matches: 0. The CDR3 has 13 residues. Germline V lookup: CDR1 LGHDT, CDR2 YNNKEL (reference sequence). DNA of the CDR3: TGTGCCAGCAGCCAGGGACAGAACTATGGCTACACCTTC. It specifies CASSQGQNYGYTF.

This chain uses TRBV28 with TRBJ1-5, with D tentatively TRBD1 (6 bases). The CDR3 length is 14 residues. The V gene lost 8 bases and the J gene lost 7 bases, with 18 bases spanning the gap. Germline loops: CDR1 MDHEN, CDR2 SYDVKM. The DNA of the CDR3 is TGTGCCAGCGCCTCACTACAGGGCTGGCAGCCCCAGCATTTT. Protein: CASASLQGWQPQHF.

J is TRBJ1-2 and V is TRBV30; 9 bases align to TRBD1. V was clipped by 8 bases and J by 7 bases; unmatched bases: 20. This CDR3 has 16 amino acids. Germline CDR1 is GTSNPN and CDR2 is SVGIG (reference sequence). CDR3 protein: CAATWTGVDELGGYTF. In nucleotides, the CDR3 is TGTGCCGCCACCTGGACAGGGGTAGATGAGTTAGGTGGCTACACCTTC. Complete variable domain (other parts from reference TRBV30 and TRBJ1-2): SQTIHQWPATLVQPVGSPLSLECTVEGTSNPNLYWYRQAAGRGLQLLFYSVGIGQISSEVPQNLSASRPQDRQFILSSKKLLLSDSGFYLCAATWTGVDELGGYTFGSGTRLTVV.

Notes on this clone: A junction end diverges from the germline sequence, so it may reflect a read error. In DNA form, the CDR3 reads TGTGCCAGCGTTAGGGACAGGAACCCTGAAGCTTTCTTT. Protein sequence: CASVRDRNPEAFF. The genes are TRBV2 and TRBJ1-1; 8 nucleotides match TRBD1. CDR3 size: 13 residues. From germline, CDR1 is SNHLY and CDR2 FYNNEI. The whole variable domain, remainder taken from reference TRBV2 and TRBJ1-1, is EPEVTQTPSHQVTQMGQEVILRCVPISNHLYFYWYRQILGQKVEFLVSFYNNEISEKSEIFDDQFSVERPDGSNFTLKIRSTKLEDSAMYFCASVRDRNPEAFFGQGTRLTVV.

The V and J genes are TRBV11-2 and TRBJ2-5; 10 nucleotides match TRBD1. This CDR3 contains 16 residues. Germline trimming cut 1 base from V and 5 bases from J; bases unmatched to any gene: 7. The germline V gene has CDR1 SGHAT and CDR2 FQNNGV. The CDR3 nucleotides are TGTGCCAGCAGCTTAGTGGGGGACAGGGGACGGGAGACCCAGTACTTC. Translating gives CASSLVGDRGRETQYF.

The chain carries TRBV3-1 (or the pseudogene TRBV3-2) and TRBJ2-7; D is possibly TRBD1 (6 bases). Trimming took 2 bases from V and 4 from J, leaving 9 bases between them. The CDR3 totals 13 residues. Germline loops: CDR1 LGHDT, CDR2 YNNKEL (reference sequence). The CDR3 DNA is TGTGCCAGCAGCCAATTGGGGGCGTACGAGCAGTACTTC. Protein product: CASSQLGAYEQYF.

The sample holds one count of this clone. This chain connects TRBV30 to TRBJ2-2, with D possibly TRBD1 on 5 matching bases. CDR3 length: 14 amino acids. CDR1 and CDR2 from the germline V gene are GTSNPN and SVGIG (reference sequence). The CDR3 is CAHLRTMNTGELFF. The CDR3 bases are TGTGCACACCTCCGGACAATGAACACCGGGGAGCTGTTTTTT.